This entry is about one T cell receptor (beta chain). What it binds is not known. These data are taken from a study of cytomegalovirus exposure and HLA in healthy donors. Use of 60 Vbeta and 13 Jbeta primers characterized the PCR. Some clones are missing from TCRdb's copy, which holds only in-frame ones; the method was immunoSEQ multiplex PCR. The sample lists approximately 140,000 clones; more than 60% were seen once. General study findings and limits: In a later analysis, TCR beta V- and J-gene trimming was associated with a missense DCLRE1C variant.

The ends lost 5 bases at V and 2 bases at J; junction bases unmatched: 11. CDR3 length equals 16 residues. The germline V gene encodes CDR1 SGHTA and CDR2 FQGNSA. This sequence joins TRBV7-2 and TRBJ2-5; 7 nucleotides align to TRBD2. What was sequenced was PBMCs. This TCR was sampled from a woman aged 55-69 years in good health and CMV-seronegative. The CDR3 loop reads CASSPPGGRKQETQYF. In nucleotides, the CDR3 is TGTGCCAGCAGCCCTCCCGGGGGGAGGAAACAAGAGACCCAGTACTTC. The full variable domain, completed using reference TRBV7-2 and TRBJ2-5, is GAGVSQSPSNKVTEKGKDVELRCDPISGHTALYWYRQSLGQGLEFLIYFQGNSAPDKSGLPSDRFSAERTGGSVSTLTIQRTQQEDSAVYLCASSPPGGRKQETQYFGPGTRLLVL.